One sample yielded the 9 T cell receptor beta chains listed below, sequenced in a study of Ad26.COV2.S vaccination and SARS-CoV-2 variants. Libraries were prepared by immunoSEQ multiplex PCR; TCRdb keeps only in-frame clonotypes and omits some of them. The sample has under 150,000 clones, more than 80% seen once. The starting material was peripheral blood, obtained after recovery from COVID-19. The receptors derive from a human donor who had recovered from COVID-19.

CDR3 nucleotide sequence: TGTGCCAGCAGCTTGGCCCTTCTGGGGGTGGAGGGCTACGAGCAGTACTTC. Translating gives CASSLALLGVEGYEQYF. The gene calls are TRBV7-8 and TRBJ2-7, with a tentative D call TRBD2 (6 bases). CDR3 length equals 17 residues. Looked up from germline, CDR1 is SGHVS and CDR2 is FQNEAQ. V shed 3 bases and J shed 3 bases, with 21 bases lying between them.

The genes are TRBV28 and TRBJ2-6; perhaps TRBD2 as D (5 bases). Germline CDR1 and CDR2: MDHEN and SYDVKM. This CDR3 comprises 15 residues. V gave up 5 bases and J gave up 2 bases, with 10 bases separating them. This CDR3 is CASSLPGTGANVLTF. The CDR3 nucleotides read TGTGCCAGCAGTCTCCCGGGGACTGGGGCCAACGTCCTGACTTTC.

The rearrangement joins TRBV19 to TRBJ2-1, with D possibly matching TRBD2 (6 bases). V lost 7 bases and J 12 bases, leaving 16 bases between the germline ends. The CDR3 covers 12 residues. Germline values: CDR1 LNHDA, CDR2 SQIVND (reference sequence). The DNA of the CDR3 is TGTGCCAGTAATCTCTCGGGGGATGGGCAGTTCTTC. It yields the protein CASNLSGDGQFF.

The chain combines TRBV28 with TRBJ1-1; TRBD1 aligns across 7 bases. The CDR3 loop spans 14 amino acids. Germline V gene sequence: CDR1 MDHEN, CDR2 SYDVKM. J lost 3 bases, V lost 2 bases, and 3 bases had no gene match. The CDR3 DNA reads as TGTGCCAGCAGTTTACTCAGGGGGGACACTGAAGCTTTCTTT. Encoded protein: CASSLLRGDTEAFF.

This clone showed up just a few times. The chain couples TRBV19 to TRBJ2-1; 7 bases are shared with TRBD2. V lost 8 bases to trimming and J lost 4 bases; unmatched junction nucleotides: 11. The germline gives CDR1 LNHDA, CDR2 SQIVND (reference sequence). The CDR3 has 15 residues. CDR3: CASSTRRGTYNEQFF. In nucleotides, the CDR3 is TGTGCCAGTTCGACCCGGCGGGGGACTTACAATGAGCAGTTCTTC.

The V and J genes are TRBV2 and TRBJ1-2, with D perhaps matching TRBD1 (6 bases). CDR3 size: 13 residues. Trimming took 6 bases from V and 3 from J, leaving 11 bases between them. The germline V gene encodes CDR1 SNHLY and CDR2 FYNNEI. CDR3 nucleotides: TGTGCCAGCAGCTTACAGGGAGACTATGGCTACACCTTC. Encoded protein: CASSLQGDYGYTF.

The chain employs TRBV11-2 and TRBJ2-7; D not certain. Per germline, CDR1 SGHAT and CDR2 FQNNGV. The CDR3 runs 14 residues. V was pared by 6 bases and J by 2 bases, with 14 bases between. The CDR3 sequence is CASSTLAGPYEQYF. CDR3 sequence (DNA): TGTGCCAGCAGTACCTTGGCAGGACCCTACGAGCAGTACTTC.

The V and J genes are TRBV11-2 and TRBJ1-4; D ambiguous. This CDR3 has 15 residues. The V gene lost 2 bases and the J gene lost 0 bases, with 7 bases spanning the gap. From germline, CDR1 is SGHAT and CDR2 FQNNGV. The CDR3 loop is CASSLYGATNEKLFF. CDR3 DNA sequence: TGTGCCAGCAGCTTATATGGAGCAACTAATGAAAAACTGTTTTTT.

V is TRBV6-1 and J is TRBJ1-1; D unresolved. V shed 2 bases and J shed 1 base, with 5 bases lying between them. There are 13 residues in the CDR3. Germline V CDR1 and CDR2: MNHNS, SASEGT. The CDR3 DNA sequence: TGTGCCAGCAGTGAATACAGGAACACTGAAGCTTTCTTT. Its translation: CASSEYRNTEAFF.